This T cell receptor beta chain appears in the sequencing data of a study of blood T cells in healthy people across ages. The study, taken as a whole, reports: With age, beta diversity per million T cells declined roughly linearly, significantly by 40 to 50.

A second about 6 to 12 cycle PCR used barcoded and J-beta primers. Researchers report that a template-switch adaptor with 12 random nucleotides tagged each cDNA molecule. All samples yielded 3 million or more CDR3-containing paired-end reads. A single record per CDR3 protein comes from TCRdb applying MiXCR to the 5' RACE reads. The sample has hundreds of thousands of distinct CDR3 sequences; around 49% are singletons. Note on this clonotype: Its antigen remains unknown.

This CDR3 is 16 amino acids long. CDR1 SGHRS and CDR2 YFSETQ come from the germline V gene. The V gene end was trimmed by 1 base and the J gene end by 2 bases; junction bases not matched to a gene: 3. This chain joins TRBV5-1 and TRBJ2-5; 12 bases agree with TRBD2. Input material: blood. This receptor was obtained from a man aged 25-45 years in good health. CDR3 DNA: TGCGCCAGCAGCTTGACCGGGACTAGCGGGCAAGAGACCCAGTACTTC. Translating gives CASSLTGTSGQETQYF.